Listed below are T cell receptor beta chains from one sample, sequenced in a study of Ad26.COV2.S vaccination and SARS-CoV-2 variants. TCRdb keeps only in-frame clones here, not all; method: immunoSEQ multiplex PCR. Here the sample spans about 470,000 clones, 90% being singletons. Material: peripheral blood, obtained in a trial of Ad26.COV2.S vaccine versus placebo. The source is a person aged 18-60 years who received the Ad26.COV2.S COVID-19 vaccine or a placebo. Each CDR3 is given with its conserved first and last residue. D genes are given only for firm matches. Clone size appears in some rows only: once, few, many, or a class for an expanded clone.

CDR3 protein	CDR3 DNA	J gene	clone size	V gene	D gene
CAISTSQETQYF	TGTGCCATCAGTACTAGCCAAGAGACCCAGTACTTC	TRBJ2-5	NA	TRBV10-3	NA
CASSSGGLASTDTQYF	TGTGCCAGCAGCTCCGGCGGTCTAGCGAGCACAGATACGCAGTATTTT	TRBJ2-3	NA	TRBV11-3	NA
CASSSPTSGRYNEQFF	TGTGCCAGCAGCTCCCCTACTAGCGGGAGGTACAATGAGCAGTTCTTC	TRBJ2-1	NA	TRBV5-4	TRBD2
CATSDHRVQNYGYTF	TGTGCCACCAGTGATCACAGGGTGCAGAACTATGGCTACACCTTC	TRBJ1-2	NA	TRBV24-1	NA
CASSQTGDNEKLFF	TGTGCCAGCAGCCAAACAGGGGATAATGAAAAACTGTTTTTT	TRBJ1-4	NA	TRBV14	TRBD1
CASSENEGETQYF	TGTGCCAGCAGTGAAAACGAGGGAGAGACCCAGTACTTC	TRBJ2-5	once	TRBV2	NA
CASSVASAGPYNEQFF	TGTGCCAGCAGCGTAGCCTCGGCGGGTCCTTACAATGAGCAGTTCTTC	TRBJ2-1	NA	TRBV9	NA
CSASKGGSEQYF	TGCAGTGCTAGTAAGGGGGGCAGCGAGCAGTACTTC	TRBJ2-7	NA	TRBV20-1	NA
CASSSREVYNEQFF	TGTGCCAGCAGCTCTCGGGAGGTTTACAATGAGCAGTTCTTC	TRBJ2-1	NA	TRBV11-2	TRBD2
CASSVTGSEQYF	TGTGCCAGCAGCGTGACAGGGTCCGAGCAGTACTTC	TRBJ2-7	NA	TRBV7-8	TRBD1
CASTQGGTGTDTQYF	TGTGCCAGCACCCAGGGGGGTACGGGCACAGATACGCAGTATTTT	TRBJ2-3	NA	TRBV28	NA
CASSRPTGELFF	TGTGCCAGCAGCCGACCCACCGGGGAGCTGTTTTTT	TRBJ2-2	NA	TRBV7-6	NA
CASSQDPAGGPNNEQFF	TGTGCCAGCAGCCAAGATCCGGCGGGAGGCCCGAACAATGAGCAGTTCTTC	TRBJ2-1	NA	TRBV14	TRBD2
CASSQTQPQHF	TGCGCCAGCAGTCAGACTCAGCCCCAGCATTTT	TRBJ1-5	once	TRBV23-1	NA
CASSQEPAGSTDTQYF	TGTGCCAGCAGCCAAGAGCCAGCGGGAAGCACAGATACGCAGTATTTT	TRBJ2-3	NA	TRBV4-2	TRBD2
CSVEDRPSGRDYEQYF	TGCAGCGTTGAAGACCGCCCTAGCGGGAGGGACTACGAGCAGTACTTC	TRBJ2-7	NA	TRBV29-1	TRBD2
CASSFASEKTDTQYF	TGTGCCAGCAGTTTTGCCTCGGAGAAGACAGATACGCAGTATTTT	TRBJ2-3	NA	TRBV27	NA
CASSHRVSNTEAFF	TGTGCCAGCAGTCACAGGGTCTCCAACACTGAAGCTTTCTTT	TRBJ1-1	NA	TRBV3-1/TRBV3-2	NA
CASAGPSYEQYF	TGTGCCAGCGCGGGACCCTCCTACGAGCAGTACTTC	TRBJ2-7	once	TRBV2	NA
CSGTRPYNEQFF	TGCAGCGGGACTAGACCGTACAATGAGCAGTTCTTC	TRBJ2-1	NA	TRBV29-1	TRBD2
CASSYGGGANQPQHF	TGTGCCAGCAGTTATGGGGGCGGGGCCAATCAGCCCCAGCATTTT	TRBJ1-5	NA	TRBV6-6	NA
CASSLTQGAVEKLFF	TGTGCCAGCAGCTTAACACAGGGGGCAGTTGAAAAACTGTTTTTT	TRBJ1-4	NA	TRBV5-5	TRBD1
CASSFERYSNQPQHF	TGTGCCAGCAGTTTCGAACGATATAGCAATCAGCCCCAGCATTTT	TRBJ1-5	NA	TRBV28	NA
CASSLVGRDPEAKNIQYF	TGTGCCAGCAGCTTAGTCGGTCGGGACCCCGAGGCCAAAAACATTCAGTACTTC	TRBJ2-4	NA	TRBV11-2	NA
CASSDPTSGRAYEQYF	TGTGCCAGCAGTGACCCGACTAGCGGGAGGGCATACGAGCAGTACTTC	TRBJ2-7	NA	TRBV2	TRBD2
CASSFGGVHYEQYF	TGTGCCAGCAGCTTTGGAGGGGTCCACTACGAGCAGTACTTC	TRBJ2-7	NA	TRBV7-8	NA
CASSIFQGGGNTIYF	TGTGCCAGTAGTATATTCCAGGGCGGTGGAAACACCATATATTTT	TRBJ1-3	NA	TRBV19	NA
CASSPTRGHTEAFF	TGTGCCAGCAGCCCGACCAGGGGGCACACTGAAGCTTTCTTT	TRBJ1-1	NA	TRBV7-3	TRBD1
CATSGTASPGTPYEQYF	TGTGCCACCAGTGGAACCGCCTCGCCGGGGACCCCCTACGAGCAGTACTTC	TRBJ2-7	NA	TRBV24-1	NA
CASSPGQSFQETQYF	TGTGCCAGCAGCCCGGGACAGTCCTTCCAAGAGACCCAGTACTTC	TRBJ2-5	once	TRBV5-6	TRBD1